This T cell receptor beta chain was identified during a study of tumor-infiltrating lymphocytes in primary liver carcinoma. The overall study: The five patients, who were men and women, ranged in age from 30 to 69 years. T1-T3 N0M0 was the stage of the tumors, which were about 4.2 to 10 cm across.

Constant-region priming of around 500 ng total RNA yielded TCR beta cDNA. Researchers made the TCR beta libraries by running three nested multiplex PCR rounds with slightly modified ARM-PCR. Each of the first two PCR rounds ran approximately 9 cycles with TRBV1-TRBV30 forward and C-beta reverse primers. TCRdb passed the multiplex PCR reads through MiXCR, listing each CDR3 protein once. Among about 120,000 distinct CDR3 sequences, 50% to 65% were seen once, and the ten largest hold approximately 9.7%. Scientists recovered RNA and DNA together from roughly 21-30 mg of unsorted bulk tissue. Tumor samples each held over 75% viable tumor cells. This clonotype is categorized as medium-sized (0.01 to 0.1%). The antigen remains undetermined. Study results and limitations: Merely about 7-25% of top clones occurred in all five tumor regions.

Germline V lookup: CDR1 SGHNT, CDR2 YENEEA. V lost 8 bases, J lost 10 bases, and 12 bases stayed unmatched. The CDR3 is 14 residues long. Sequenced sample: liver tumor tissue from sampling region 1. Specified subset: tumor region T1, superior pole. The TCR was taken from a woman in her sixties or seventies with primary liver carcinoma and hepatitis B virus infection. This chain uses TRBV11-3 with TRBJ2-1, with 9 positions matching TRBD1. CDR3 sequence (DNA): TGTGCCAGCGGCGCTCGGGACAGGGTATACGAGCAGTTCTTC. This gives the protein CASGARDRVYEQFF.